The 10 T cell receptor beta chains reported below all come from one sample, sequenced in a study of OX40 agonist ivuxolimab in advanced cancers. Method: immunoSEQ multiplex PCR; TCRdb's copy keeps in-frame clones and lacks some. The sample lists 100,000 to 130,000 clones; under 95% were seen once. The source was CD4+ or CD8+ T cells sorted from blood, collected in a trial of the OX40 agonist ivuxolimab. The receptors were gathered from an adult with an advanced solid tumor such as melanoma, head and neck, liver or kidney cancer.

The rearrangement links TRBV5-4 to TRBJ1-3; TRBD1 aligns across 7 bases. CDR1 SGHNT and CDR2 YYREEE come from the germline V gene (reference sequence). After removal of 3 bases from V and 9 bases from J, the junction contained 9 bases not matched to a gene. This CDR3 has 14 residues. The CDR3 reads CASSSGTASSTIYF. The CDR3 coding sequence is TGTGCCAGCAGCTCCGGGACAGCCTCATCCACCATATATTTT. The full variable domain, in which reference TRBV5-4 and TRBJ1-3 provide the parts outside the CDR3, is ETGVTQSPTHLIKTRGQQVTLRCSSQSGHNTVSWYQQALGQGPQFIFQYYREEENGRGNFPPRFSGLQFPNYSSELNVNALELDDSALYLCASSSGTASSTIYFGEGSWLTVV.

The chain carries TRBV7-9 and TRBJ2-3; D remains unclear. The CDR3 spans 14 residues. Trimming took off 1 base at V and 1 base at J, with 6 bases between the two ends. The germline V gene has CDR1 SEHNR and CDR2 FQNEAQ (reference sequence). The CDR3 protein is CASSLEVGTDTQYF. CDR3 bases: TGTGCCAGCAGCTTAGAGGTCGGCACAGATACGCAGTATTTT.

The gene calls are TRBV19 and TRBJ1-2, with D possibly being TRBD1 (5 bases). The V end was cut by 7 bases, the J end by 1 base, with 13 bases between. CDR1 LNHDA and CDR2 SQIVND come from the germline V gene (reference sequence). CDR3 length: 14 amino acids. CDR3 amino acids: CASKQRGNNYGYTF. The CDR3 region has the DNA TGTGCCAGTAAACAGAGGGGTAATAACTATGGCTACACCTTC.

CDR3 sequence: CASRRLAGSHNEQFF. In nucleotides, the CDR3 is TGTGCCAGCAGGCGACTAGCGGGGTCCCACAATGAGCAGTTCTTC. V is TRBV6-5 and J is TRBJ2-1; 11 bases are a match to TRBD2. The CDR3 contains 15 residues. Germline-derived CDR1 and CDR2 are MNHEY and SVGAGI. With 6 bases clipped from V and 5 bases from J, the junction kept 6 bases outside the gene matches.

The V gene is TRBV7-9, the J gene TRBJ2-3, with TRBD1 matching 9 bases. The CDR3 spans 17 residues. Per germline, CDR1 SEHNR and CDR2 FQNEAQ (reference sequence). The V gene end was trimmed by 4 bases and the J gene end by 8 bases; junction bases not matched to a gene: 16. Here the CDR3 reads CASSWGQGPPLRLTQYF. The CDR3 DNA is TGTGCCAGCAGCTGGGGACAGGGACCACCTCTCAGGCTTACGCAGTATTTT.

The chain employs TRBV18 and TRBJ2-1, with 7 bases aligning to TRBD2. The germline V gene encodes CDR1 KGHSH and CDR2 LQKENI. J was trimmed by 4 bases and V by 2 bases; bases with no gene match: 8. CDR3 length equals 16 residues. The CDR3 spells CASSPGLVGVYNEQFF. The CDR3 nucleotides read TGTGCCAGCTCACCAGGACTAGTCGGGGTGTACAATGAGCAGTTCTTC. Supplemented by reference TRBV18 and TRBJ2-1, the full variable domain reads NAGVMQNPRHLVRRRGQEARLRCSPMKGHSHVYWYRQLPEEGLKFMVYLQKENIIDESGMPKERFSAEFPKEGPSILRIQQVVRGDSAAYFCASSPGLVGVYNEQFFGPGTRLTVL.

The CDR3 DNA follows: TGTGCCAGCAGCCCTCTACTAGCCACCCATGGGAATACGCAGTATTTT. Translation: CASSPLLATHGNTQYF. The chain has TRBV9 and TRBJ2-3; possible D gene TRBD2, 6 bases. V lost 4 bases to trimming and J lost 7 bases, with 22 bases between them. Germline values: CDR1 SGDLS, CDR2 YYNGEE. The CDR3 length is 16 residues.

This clone has only one observation. This chain joins TRBV5-4 and TRBJ2-1, with 9 bases matching TRBD1. The CDR3 has 16 residues. J gave up 6 bases and V 6 bases, and 13 bases lay outside the gene matches. CDR1 is SGHNT, CDR2 YYREEE, per germline (reference sequence). CDR3 region: CASNSAGTGLTNEQFF. Written as DNA, the CDR3 is TGTGCCAGCAACTCTGCCGGGACAGGGTTAACCAATGAGCAGTTCTTC.

To note about this clone: Compared with germline, one end of the junction differs, possibly owing to a read error. The V gene is TRBV7-7, the J gene TRBJ2-1, with TRBD1 identical over 11 bases. The CDR3 runs to 16 residues. CDR1 and CDR2 (germline): SSHAT, FNYEAQ (reference sequence). As DNA, the CDR3 is TGTGCTAGCAGCGGTAGTTCAGGACAGGGGGCTTACGAGCAGTTCTTC. This codes for CASSGSSGQGAYEQFF.

This chain uses TRBV6-5 with TRBJ2-1, with D unresolved. This CDR3 has 15 residues. In germline, CDR1 is MNHEY, CDR2 SVGAGI. Deletions cut 5 bases from V and 5 bases from J, with 16 bases between. The CDR3 bases are TGTGCCAGCAGTCTCCGACCTAACGCGAACAATGAGCAGTTCTTC. Amino acids: CASSLRPNANNEQFF.